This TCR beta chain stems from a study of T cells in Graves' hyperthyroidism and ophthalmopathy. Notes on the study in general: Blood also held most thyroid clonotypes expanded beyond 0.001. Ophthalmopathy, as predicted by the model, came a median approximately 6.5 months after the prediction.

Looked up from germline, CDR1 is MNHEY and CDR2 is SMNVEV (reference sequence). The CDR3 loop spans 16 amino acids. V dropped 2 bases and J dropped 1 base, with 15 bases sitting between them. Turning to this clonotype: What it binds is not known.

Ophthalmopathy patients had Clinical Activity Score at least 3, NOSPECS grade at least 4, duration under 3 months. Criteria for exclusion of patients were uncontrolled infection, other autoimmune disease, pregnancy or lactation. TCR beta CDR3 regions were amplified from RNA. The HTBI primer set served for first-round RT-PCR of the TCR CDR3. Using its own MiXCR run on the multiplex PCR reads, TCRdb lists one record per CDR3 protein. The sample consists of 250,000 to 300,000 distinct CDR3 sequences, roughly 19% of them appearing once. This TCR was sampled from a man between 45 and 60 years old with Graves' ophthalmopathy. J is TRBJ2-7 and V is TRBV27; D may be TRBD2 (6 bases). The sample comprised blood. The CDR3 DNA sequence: TGTGCCAGCAGTTTAGTTGCCGGGAGTCGGTCCTACGAGCAGTACTTC. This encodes CASSLVAGSRSYEQYF.